These T cell receptor beta chains were read from a single sample in a study of human T cells and chemical hapten exposure. TCRdb re-analysed the RACE reads in MiXCR, keeping a single row per CDR3 protein. The data hold approximately 260,000 distinct CDR3 sequences, with 7.5% to 9% observed a single time. The sample was whole blood, taken in connection with sensitization to the hapten diphenylcyclopropenone (DPC). These receptors came from a man younger than 30 with alopecia areata. Some clones in this sample may be carry-over from other donors' samples. The CDR3 runs from the conserved cysteine through the conserved F or W. Each record gives: J gene, clone size, V gene, D gene, CDR3 protein, CDR3 DNA. A D gene is named only where the DNA matches it firmly. The size field is filled for only some rows; it gives once, few, many or a size class.

J gene: TRBJ1-1; clone size: many; V gene: TRBV7-9; D gene: TRBD1; CDR3 protein: CASSPGQGSYTNTEAFF; CDR3 DNA: TGTGCCAGCAGCCCCGGACAGGGGTCTTACACGAACACTGAAGCTTTCTTT
J gene: TRBJ1-1; clone size: .; V gene: TRBV20-1; D gene: .; CDR3 protein: CSALWGEDTEAFF; CDR3 DNA: TGCAGTGCCCTCTGGGGGGAGGACACTGAAGCTTTCTTT
J gene: TRBJ1-3; clone size: .; V gene: TRBV5-1; D gene: .; CDR3 protein: CASSLGTDSGNTIYF; CDR3 DNA: TGCGCCAGCAGCTTGGGGACAGACTCTGGAAACACCATATATTTT
J gene: TRBJ2-1; clone size: .; V gene: TRBV9; D gene: TRBD2; CDR3 protein: CASSVGPSGIYNEQFF; CDR3 DNA: TGTGCCAGCAGCGTAGGGCCTAGCGGAATCTACAATGAGCAGTTCTTC
J gene: TRBJ2-5; clone size: few; V gene: TRBV20-1; D gene: .; CDR3 protein: CSARGPYQETQYF; CDR3 DNA: TGCAGTGCTAGAGGGCCGTACCAAGAGACCCAGTACTTC
J gene: TRBJ1-4; clone size: many; V gene: TRBV7-3; D gene: TRBD1; CDR3 protein: CASSLDRVYEKLFF; CDR3 DNA: TGTGCCAGCAGCTTGGACAGGGTCTACGAAAAACTGTTTTTT
J gene: TRBJ1-2; clone size: many; V gene: TRBV29-1; D gene: TRBD1; CDR3 protein: CSVGFGRGYGYTF; CDR3 DNA: TGCAGCGTTGGTTTCGGCAGGGGGTATGGCTACACCTTC
J gene: TRBJ2-7; clone size: few; V gene: TRBV6-1; D gene: TRBD1; CDR3 protein: CASAPGQSYEQYF; CDR3 DNA: TGTGCCAGCGCCCCGGGACAGAGCTACGAGCAGTACTTC
J gene: TRBJ1-6; clone size: .; V gene: TRBV25-1; D gene: TRBD1; CDR3 protein: CASSFPTARGESPLHF; CDR3 DNA: TGTGCCAGCAGTTTCCCTACCGCCAGGGGGGAATCACCCCTCCACTTT
J gene: TRBJ1-5; clone size: few; V gene: TRBV25-1; D gene: .; CDR3 protein: CASSPGALGRPQHF; CDR3 DNA: TGTGCCAGCAGTCCCGGGGCCCTCGGGCGGCCCCAGCATTTT
J gene: TRBJ2-2; clone size: .; V gene: TRBV12-3/TRBV12-4; D gene: .; CDR3 protein: CASSTPGLDTGELFF; CDR3 DNA: TGTGCCAGCAGTACACCGGGACTTGACACCGGGGAGCTGTTTTTT
J gene: TRBJ2-7; clone size: .; V gene: TRBV7-9; D gene: .; CDR3 protein: CASSISETFYEQYF; CDR3 DNA: TGTGCCAGCAGCATTAGCGAGACTTTCTACGAGCAGTACTTC
J gene: TRBJ1-2; clone size: .; V gene: TRBV2; D gene: TRBD1; CDR3 protein: CASVRDSPNYGYTF; CDR3 DNA: TGTGCCAGCGTCAGGGACAGCCCTAACTATGGCTACACCTTC
J gene: TRBJ1-5; clone size: few; V gene: TRBV5-6; D gene: .; CDR3 protein: CASSLKGKYNQPQHF; CDR3 DNA: TGTGCCAGCAGCTTGAAGGGGAAGTACAATCAGCCCCAGCATTTT
J gene: TRBJ1-2; clone size: many; V gene: TRBV4-3; D gene: TRBD1; CDR3 protein: CASSHPLDRGAGYGYTF; CDR3 DNA: TGCGCCAGCAGCCACCCGCTAGACAGGGGGGCGGGCTATGGCTACACCTTC
J gene: TRBJ1-4; clone size: .; V gene: TRBV12-3/TRBV12-4; D gene: .; CDR3 protein: CASSGGYLGVKLFF; CDR3 DNA: TGTGCCAGCAGTGGGGGTTACTTGGGGGTGAAACTGTTTTTT
J gene: TRBJ2-1; clone size: few; V gene: TRBV6-2/TRBV6-3; D gene: .; CDR3 protein: CASSYAGSYNEQFF; CDR3 DNA: TGTGCCAGCAGTTACGCGGGCTCCTACAATGAGCAGTTCTTC